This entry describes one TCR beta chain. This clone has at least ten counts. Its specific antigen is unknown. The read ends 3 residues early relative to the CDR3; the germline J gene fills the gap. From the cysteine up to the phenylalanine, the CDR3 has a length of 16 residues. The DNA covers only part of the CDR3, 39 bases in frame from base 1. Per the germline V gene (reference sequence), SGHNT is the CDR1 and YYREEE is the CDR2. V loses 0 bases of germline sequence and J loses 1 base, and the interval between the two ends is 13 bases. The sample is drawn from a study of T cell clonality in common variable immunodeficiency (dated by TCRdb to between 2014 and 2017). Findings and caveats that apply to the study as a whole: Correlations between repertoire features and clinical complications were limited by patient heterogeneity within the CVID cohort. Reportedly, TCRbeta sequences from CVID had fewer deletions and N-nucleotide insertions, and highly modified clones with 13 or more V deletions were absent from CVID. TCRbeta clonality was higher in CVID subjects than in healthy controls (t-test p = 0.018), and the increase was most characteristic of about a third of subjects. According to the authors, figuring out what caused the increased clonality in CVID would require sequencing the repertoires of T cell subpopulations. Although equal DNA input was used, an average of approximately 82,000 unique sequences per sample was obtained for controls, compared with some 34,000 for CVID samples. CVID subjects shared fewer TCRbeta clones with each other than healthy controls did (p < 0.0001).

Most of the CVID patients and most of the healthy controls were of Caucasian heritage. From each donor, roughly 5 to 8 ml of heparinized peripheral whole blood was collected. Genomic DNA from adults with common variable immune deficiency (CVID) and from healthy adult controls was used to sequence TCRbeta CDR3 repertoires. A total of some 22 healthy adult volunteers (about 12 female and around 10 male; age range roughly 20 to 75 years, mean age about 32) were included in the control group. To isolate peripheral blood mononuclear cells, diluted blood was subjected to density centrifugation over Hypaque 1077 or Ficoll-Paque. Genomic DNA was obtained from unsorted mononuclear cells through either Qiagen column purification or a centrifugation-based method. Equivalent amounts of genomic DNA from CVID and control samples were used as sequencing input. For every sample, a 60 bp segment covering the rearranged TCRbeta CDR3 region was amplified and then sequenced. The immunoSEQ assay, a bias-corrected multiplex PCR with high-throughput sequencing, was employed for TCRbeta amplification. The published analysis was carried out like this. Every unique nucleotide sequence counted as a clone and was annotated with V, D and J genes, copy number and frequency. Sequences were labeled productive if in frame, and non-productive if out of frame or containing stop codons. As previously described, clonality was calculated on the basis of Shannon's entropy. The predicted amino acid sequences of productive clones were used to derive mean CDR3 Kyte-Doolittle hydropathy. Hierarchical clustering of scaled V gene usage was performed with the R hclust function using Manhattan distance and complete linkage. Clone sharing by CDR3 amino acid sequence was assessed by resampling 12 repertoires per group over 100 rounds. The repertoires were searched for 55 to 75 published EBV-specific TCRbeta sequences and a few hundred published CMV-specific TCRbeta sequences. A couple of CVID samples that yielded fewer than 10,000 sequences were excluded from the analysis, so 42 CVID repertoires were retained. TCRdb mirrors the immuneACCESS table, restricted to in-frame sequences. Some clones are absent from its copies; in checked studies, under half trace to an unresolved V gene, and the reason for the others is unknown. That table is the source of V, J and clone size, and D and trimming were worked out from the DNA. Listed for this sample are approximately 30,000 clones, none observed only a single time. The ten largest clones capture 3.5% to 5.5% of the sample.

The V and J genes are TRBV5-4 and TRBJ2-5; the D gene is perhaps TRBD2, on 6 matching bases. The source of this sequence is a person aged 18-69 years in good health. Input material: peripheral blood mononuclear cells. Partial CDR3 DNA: TGTGCCAGCAGCTTGGGATTCATAGCGGTCCAAGAGACC. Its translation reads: CASSLGFIAVQET. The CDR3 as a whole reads CASSLGFIAVQETQYF.